This is a list of T cell receptor beta chains from one sample in a study of T cells in Graves' hyperthyroidism and ophthalmopathy. MiXCR was run by TCRdb on the multiplex PCR reads, yielding one entry per CDR3 protein. The sample consists of hundreds of thousands of distinct CDR3 sequences, nearly 15% of them appearing once. Sequencing used blood. These receptors all stem from a woman in her fifties or sixties with Graves' ophthalmopathy. Each CDR3 is given with its conserved first and last residue. The order of the fields is CDR3 protein, CDR3 DNA, clone size, J gene, V gene, D gene. A D gene is named only where the DNA matches it firmly. Expanded clones are given a class, and other clones once, few, many or no size at all.

CDR3: CASSSGTGTNTEAFF
DNA: TGCGCCAGCAGCTCCGGGACAGGGACGAACACTGAAGCTTTCTTT
size: many
J: TRBJ1-1
V: TRBV5-1
D: TRBD1

CDR3: CASSFLGASQYF
DNA: TGTGCCAGCAGTTTCCTCGGAGCCTCGCAGTATTTT
size: many
J: TRBJ2-3
V: TRBV12-3/TRBV12-4
D: -

CDR3: CASSQSPDRDYGYTF
DNA: TGTGCCAGCAGTCAATCCCCCGACAGGGACTATGGCTACACCTTC
size: many
J: TRBJ1-2
V: TRBV28
D: TRBD1

CDR3: CASRTPVRTYNEQFF
DNA: TGTGCCAGCAGGACCCCAGTGCGGACCTACAATGAGCAGTTCTTC
size: many
J: TRBJ2-1
V: TRBV9
D: -

CDR3: CSASDEPNQPQHF
DNA: TGCAGTGCTAGCGACGAACCCAATCAGCCCCAGCATTTT
size: few
J: TRBJ1-5
V: TRBV20-1
D: -

CDR3: CASGVEGGSEQFF
DNA: TGTGCCAGCGGGGTGGAGGGTGGAAGTGAGCAGTTCTTC
size: many
J: TRBJ2-1
V: TRBV12-3/TRBV12-4
D: -

CDR3: CAISEEGDSSYEQYF
DNA: TGTGCCATCAGTGAGGAGGGGGACAGTTCCTACGAGCAGTACTTC
size: many
J: TRBJ2-7
V: TRBV10-3
D: TRBD1

CDR3: CTSSQSPLGLAGGSYEQYF
DNA: TGCACCAGCAGCCAGAGTCCTCTAGGACTAGCGGGAGGATCCTACGAGCAGTACTTC
size: -
J: TRBJ2-7
V: TRBV4-1
D: TRBD2

CDR3: CASRPTGGRETQYF
DNA: TGTGCCAGCAGGCCGACAGGGGGCAGAGAGACCCAGTACTTC
size: many
J: TRBJ2-5
V: TRBV7-2
D: TRBD1

CDR3: CASSQGGFGQRSYNEQFF
DNA: TGTGCCAGCAGCCAAGGGGGCTTCGGACAGCGCTCCTACAATGAGCAGTTCTTC
size: many
J: TRBJ2-1
V: TRBV3-1
D: -

CDR3: CASSTTPGLGEQYF
DNA: TGTGCCAGCTCCACCACCCCAGGGTTGGGCGAGCAGTACTTC
size: few
J: TRBJ2-7
V: TRBV18
D: -

CDR3: CASSLGTENTGELFF
DNA: TGTGCCAGCAGTTTAGGGACAGAGAACACCGGGGAGCTGTTTTTT
size: many
J: TRBJ2-2
V: TRBV12-3/TRBV12-4
D: -

CDR3: CASSYGGRGRMNTEAFF
DNA: TGTGCCAGCAGTTACGGGGGCAGGGGGCGTATGAACACTGAAGCTTTCTTT
size: many
J: TRBJ1-1
V: TRBV6-5
D: TRBD1

CDR3: CASTRDFNEKLFF
DNA: TGTGCCAGCACCAGGGACTTTAATGAAAAACTGTTTTTT
size: -
J: TRBJ1-4
V: TRBV6-1
D: -

CDR3: CASSWRQGQVGNEQFF
DNA: TGTGCCAGCAGCTGGCGACAGGGACAAGTCGGGAATGAGCAGTTCTTC
size: many
J: TRBJ2-1
V: TRBV11-2
D: TRBD1

CDR3: CASSSYTGPGSPLHF
DNA: TGTGCCAGCAGTTCATACACGGGACCGGGGTCACCCCTCCACTTT
size: -
J: TRBJ1-6
V: TRBV28
D: -

CDR3: CASSLLSNTEAFF
DNA: TGTGCCAGCAGTCTCCTCTCGAACACTGAAGCTTTCTTT
size: many
J: TRBJ1-1
V: TRBV12-3/TRBV12-4
D: -

CDR3: CASSFNRGQQYF
DNA: TGTGCCAGCAGTTTTAATAGGGGCCAGCAGTACTTC
size: few
J: TRBJ2-7
V: TRBV28
D: -

CDR3: CSATVGSSGTYEQYF
DNA: TGCAGTGCTACGGTGGGGTCTAGCGGGACTTACGAGCAGTACTTC
size: many
J: TRBJ2-7
V: TRBV20-1
D: TRBD2

CDR3: CASSLAQGQDSNQPQHF
DNA: TGTGCCAGCAGCTTAGCGCAGGGGCAAGATAGCAATCAGCCCCAGCATTTT
size: -
J: TRBJ1-5
V: TRBV7-8
D: -